One and the same sample provided the 21 T cell receptor beta chains below, sequenced in a study of Graves' ophthalmopathy and Graves' hyperthyroidism. Beta-chain TCR CDR3 regions were amplified from RNA transcripts. RT-PCR with HTBI primers came first, then second-round multiplex PCR. MiXCR, applied by TCRdb to the multiplex PCR reads, yields one record per CDR3 protein. The top ten clones hold around 7% of a sample with just over 600,000 distinct CDR3 sequences, 22% of them seen once. The sequencing sample was made of peripheral blood. These receptors all come from a woman between 18 and 30 years old with stable Graves' hyperthyroidism. Some clones in this sample may be carry-over from other donors' samples.

This clonotype was seen at least ten times. J is TRBJ2-7 and V is TRBV12-3 or TRBV12-4, with a tentative D call TRBD2 (5 bases). This CDR3 has 14 amino acids. V was pared by 1 base and J by 6 bases, with 13 bases between. The CDR3 bases are TGTGCCAGCAGTTTAGGATCGGGGTATGGCGAGCAGTACTTC. This sequence encodes CASSLGSGYGEQYF.

This clonotype was observed a handful of times. The CDR3 reads CASSPTLWASGYEQYF. In nucleotides, the CDR3 is TGTGCCAGCAGCCCGACCTTGTGGGCTAGCGGCTACGAGCAGTACTTC. This chain connects TRBV3-1 to TRBJ2-7; TRBD2 agrees at 7 bases. The ends lost 4 bases at V and 3 bases at J; junction bases unmatched: 12. Germline CDR1 is LGHDT and CDR2 is YNNKEL (reference sequence). The CDR3 has 16 residues.

This clonotype was seen at least ten times. One junction end disagrees with the germline gene, perhaps due to a read error. This chain connects TRBV5-1 to TRBJ2-4, with D perhaps TRBD1 (6 bases). The CDR3 runs to 14 residues. Germline V gene data show CDR1 as SGHRS and CDR2 as YFSETQ. The CDR3 DNA sequence: TGCGCCAGCAGCCCACAGTCCCAGGGGCCCATTAAGTACTTC. This gives the protein CASSPQSQGPIKYF.

Concerning this clonotype itself: This clone may be a read error of a much larger clone one base away. The chain recombines TRBV7-3 with TRBJ1-1; TRBD1 matches at 7 bases. The CDR3 runs to 14 residues. Germline CDR1 SGHTA, CDR2 FQGTGA. CDR3 sequence (DNA): TGTGTCAGCAGCGCCATACAGGGGAGCACTGAAGCTTTCTTT. Protein: CVSSAIQGSTEAFF.

This clonotype was detected ten times or more. The gene calls are TRBV12-3 or TRBV12-4 and TRBJ1-1; 7 nucleotides agree with TRBD1. V lost 3 bases and J lost 3; bases outside the gene matches: 4. The CDR3 extends over 14 amino acids. The CDR3 DNA sequence: TGTGCCAGCAGTTTGAAGGGGGCGGACACTGAAGCTTTCTTT. It is translated as CASSLKGADTEAFF.

This clonotype was observed many times. Here the CDR3 DNA reads TGTGCTAGTGGTTTGAGCAGGCTACTTAGGTATGGCTACACCTTC. Its protein product is CASGLSRLLRYGYTF. The V call is TRBV12-5, the J call TRBJ1-2; D uncertain. The germline V and J ends were trimmed by 2 bases and 5 bases, with 15 bases remaining between them. The CDR3 length is 15 residues. In germline, CDR1 is LGHNT, CDR2 FRNRAP.

This clonotype was counted many times. The chain employs TRBV4-2 and TRBJ2-5; D perhaps matches TRBD1 (5 bases). V lost 1 base, J lost 5 bases, and 14 bases lay in between. CDR3 length equals 15 residues. The germline CDR1 and CDR2 sequences are LGHNA and YNFKEQ. In DNA form, the CDR3 reads TGTGCCAGCAGCCAAGCGCAGGCAGGGTGGGAGACCCAGTACTTC. Its protein is CASSQAQAGWETQYF.

In this sample, this clonotype turned up many times. The J gene is TRBJ2-7, the V gene TRBV27; the match to TRBD1 covers 8 bases. Per germline, CDR1 MNHEY and CDR2 SMNVEV (reference sequence). This CDR3 has 15 amino acids. V trimming: 6 bases; J trimming: 3 bases; junction bases outside the gene matches: 10. CDR3 DNA sequence: TGTGCCAGCAGCAATTTCAGAGGGACAGGCTACGAGCAGTACTTC. Amino acid sequence: CASSNFRGTGYEQYF.

This clonotype was detected many times. V gene TRBV6-5 combines with J gene TRBJ1-1; TRBD1 matches 8 bases. From germline, CDR1 is MNHEY and CDR2 SVGAGI. The length of the CDR3 is 12 residues. Trimming removed 6 bases from V and 7 bases from J; junction bases left unmatched: 4. Written as DNA, the CDR3 is TGTGCCAGCAGCCAGACAGGGGTTGAAGCTTTCTTT. Its translation: CASSQTGVEAFF.

The chain uses TRBV11-1 and TRBJ2-7, with D unclear. Germline CDR1 is SGHAT and CDR2 is FQDESV (reference sequence). This CDR3 is 16 amino acids long. Trimming pared 7 bases from V and 0 bases from J, leaving 19 bases between. The CDR3 DNA reads TGTGCCAGCATTCCTGAGGCGGCCTTAAGCTCCTACGAGCAGTACTTC. It codes for CASIPEAALSSYEQYF.

This clonotype was observed many times. The chain combines TRBV20-1 with TRBJ2-7, with D hard to call. Between the trimmed V and J ends, which lost 6 bases and 1 base, there was a span of 10 bases. Germline V lookup: CDR1 DFQATT, CDR2 SNEGSKA (reference sequence). The CDR3 covers 12 residues. The CDR3 nucleotides are TGCAGTGCGGGTAGTCATTCCTACGAGCAGTACTTC. Amino acids: CSAGSHSYEQYF.

In its sample, this clonotype was seen many times. V usage is TRBV12-3 or TRBV12-4 and J usage is TRBJ1-3; D call uncertain. Trimming took off 1 base at V and 1 base at J, with 5 bases between the two ends. CDR3 length equals 14 residues. The CDR3, as DNA: TGTGCCAGCAGTTTAGACCTATCTGGAAACACCATATATTTT. Amino acids: CASSLDLSGNTIYF.

This clonotype was picked up many times. The V gene is TRBV15, the J gene TRBJ2-7; possible D gene TRBD1, 6 bases. Per the germline V gene, CDR1 is LNHNV and CDR2 is YYDKDF (reference sequence). Trimming cost V 0 bases and J 6 bases, with 15 bases left between them. The CDR3 consists of 15 residues. The CDR3 nucleotides are TGTGCCACCAGCAGAGAATTAAACCAGGGGCTCGAGCAGTACTTC. Protein product: CATSRELNQGLEQYF. The complete variable domain, with remaining parts taken from reference TRBV15 and TRBJ2-7, reads DAMVIQNPRYQVTQFGKPVTLSCSQTLNHNVMYWYQQKSSQAPKLLFHYYDKDFNNEADTPDNFQSRRPNTSFCFLDIRSPGLGDTAMYLCATSRELNQGLEQYFGPGTRLTVT.

This clonotype was seen a few times. CDR3 coding DNA: TGTGCCAGCAGAAAGGGACAGGGGAACTATGGCTACACCTTC. Amino acids: CASRKGQGNYGYTF. V usage is TRBV6-1 and J usage is TRBJ1-2; 10 nucleotides line up with TRBD1. V shed 6 bases and J 2 bases; nucleotides not matched to a gene: 3. This CDR3 region has 14 residues. CDR1 is MNHNS and CDR2 is SASEGT in the germline V gene.

This clonotype occurred many times. V is TRBV6-5 and J is TRBJ1-6; D gene ambiguous. CDR3 size: 18 residues. CDR1 MNHEY and CDR2 SVGAGI come from the germline V gene. The V end was cut by 0 bases, the J end by 9 bases, with 21 bases between. The CDR3 spells CASSYSRFRRRSGSPLHF. CDR3 nucleotide sequence: TGTGCCAGCAGTTACTCGAGGTTCCGACGGCGCTCTGGTTCACCCCTCCACTTT.

The chain combines TRBV12-3 or TRBV12-4 with TRBJ2-2, with 9 bases aligning to TRBD1. The CDR3 runs 14 residues. V lost 7 bases to trimming and J lost 7 bases; unmatched junction nucleotides: 7. The chain's CDR3 is CASTPGTGIGELFF. The DNA of the CDR3 is TGTGCCAGCACCCCGGGGACAGGGATCGGGGAGCTGTTTTTT.

Of note for this clonotype: A much larger clone differs from this one at a single base, so this may be a read error. The V gene is TRBV11-2, the J gene TRBJ1-1, with D perhaps matching TRBD1 (5 bases). The CDR3 length is 14 residues. Germline CDR1 SGHAT, CDR2 FQNNGV. CDR3 coding DNA: TGTGCCAGCAGCTCCCGGATCAGTGGGACTGAAGCTTGCTTT. Protein: CASSSRISGTEACF.

This clonotype was observed many times. The V and J genes are TRBV12-3 or TRBV12-4 and TRBJ1-1; weak D call: TRBD1 (6 bases). The CDR3 extends over 13 amino acids. V lost 3 bases, J lost 10 bases, and 15 bases lay in between. CDR3 nucleotides: TGTGCCAGCAGTTTTTTTGGCAGAGGGGGAGCTTTCTTT. Translating gives CASSFFGRGGAFF.

The chain recombines TRBV12-3 or TRBV12-4 with TRBJ1-2, with TRBD1 matching 8 bases. The CDR3 covers 14 residues. The junction had 4 bases not matched to a gene; V was cut back by 3 bases and J by 4 bases. CDR3 nucleotide sequence: TGTGCCAGCAGTTTTCACGACAGGGGCTATGGCTACACCTTC. It encodes CASSFHDRGYGYTF.

This clonotype was found many times. The genes are TRBV6-4 and TRBJ1-5, with a weak D call TRBD1 (6 bases). From germline, CDR1 is MRHNA and CDR2 SNTAGT. Trimming cost V 6 bases and J 0 bases, with 18 bases left between them. The CDR3 contains 17 residues. In nucleotides, the CDR3 is TGTGCCAGCAGGGTACTCGGGGGCGGGTATAGCAATCAGCCCCAGCATTTT. It translates to CASRVLGGGYSNQPQHF.

This clonotype was counted many times. This chain links TRBV12-3 or TRBV12-4 with TRBJ1-1; D unclear. V dropped 2 bases and J dropped 0 bases, with 16 bases sitting between them. The CDR3 is 17 residues long. The CDR3 region has the DNA TGTGCCAGCAGTTTATTCGGGCTGGGCAGGCTGAACACTGAAGCTTTCTTT. Its protein product is CASSLFGLGRLNTEAFF.